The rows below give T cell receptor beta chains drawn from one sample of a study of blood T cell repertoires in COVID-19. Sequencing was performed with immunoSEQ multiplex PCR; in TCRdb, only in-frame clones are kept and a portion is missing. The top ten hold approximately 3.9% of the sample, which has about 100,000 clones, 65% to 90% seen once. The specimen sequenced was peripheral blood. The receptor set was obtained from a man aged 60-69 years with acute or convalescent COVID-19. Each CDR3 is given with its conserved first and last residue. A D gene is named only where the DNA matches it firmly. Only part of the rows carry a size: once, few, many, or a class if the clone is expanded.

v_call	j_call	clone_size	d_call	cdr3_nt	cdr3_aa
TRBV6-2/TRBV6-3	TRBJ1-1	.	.	TGTGCCAGCAGTTACCTCCCCGGGGACTTGAACACTGAAGCTTTCTTT	CASSYLPGDLNTEAFF
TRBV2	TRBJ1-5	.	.	TGTGCCAGCAGGCAAACAGCCCAGCCCCAGCATTTT	CASRQTAQPQHF
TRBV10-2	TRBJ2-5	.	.	TGCGCCACAACAGGATGGCAGGGCGAGACCCAGTACTTC	CATTGWQGETQYF
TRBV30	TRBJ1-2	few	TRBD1	TGTGCCTGGAGTTCCCCGACAGGGAGACATGGCTACACCTTC	CAWSSPTGRHGYTF
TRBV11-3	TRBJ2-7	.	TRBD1	TGTGCCAGCAGCCCCCGGGACAGCAAATACGAGCAGTACTTC	CASSPRDSKYEQYF
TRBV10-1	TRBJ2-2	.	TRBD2	TGCGCCAGCACCGGACTAGCGGGGACCGGGGAGCTGTTTTTT	CASTGLAGTGELFF
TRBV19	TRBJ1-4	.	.	TGTGCCAGTAGTTGGGGGGGCCTCAGTGAAAAACTGTTTTTT	CASSWGGLSEKLFF
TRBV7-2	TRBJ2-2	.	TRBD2	TGTGCCAGCAGCGTCCTCGGGGGGGCGAGCGGGGAGCTGTTTTTT	CASSVLGGASGELFF
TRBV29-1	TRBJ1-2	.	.	TGCAGCGTTGATTCAGGGCCTTTCTATGGCTACACCTTC	CSVDSGPFYGYTF
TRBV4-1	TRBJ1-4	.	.	TGCGCCAGCAGCCAAAACAGGGTTGGTGAAAAACTGTTTTTT	CASSQNRVGEKLFF
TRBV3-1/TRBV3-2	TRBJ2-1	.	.	TGTGCCAGCAGCCAAGTTATAGGACCGTCGACGGAGGACTACAATGAGCAGTTCTTC	CASSQVIGPSTEDYNEQFF
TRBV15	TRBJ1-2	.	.	TGTGCCACCAGCAGAGATGGGGGGAGGGGAGACGGCTACACCTTC	CATSRDGGRGDGYTF
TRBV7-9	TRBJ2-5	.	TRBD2	TGTGCCAGCAGCTTACAGACTAGCGGGAGGATACCAGGGACCCAGTACTTC	CASSLQTSGRIPGTQYF
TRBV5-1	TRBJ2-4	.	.	TGCGCCAGCAGCTTTGGGGAGCTAGCCAAAAACATTCAGTACTTC	CASSFGELAKNIQYF
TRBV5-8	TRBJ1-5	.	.	TGTGCCAGCAGCACGGGAGGGCGGTATCAGCCCCAGCATTTT	CASSTGGRYQPQHF
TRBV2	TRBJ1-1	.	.	TGTGCCAGCATAACGGGACTCAACACTGAAGCTTTCTTT	CASITGLNTEAFF
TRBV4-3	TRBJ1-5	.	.	TGCGCCAGCAGCCAAGGGCAGGGAGGAAATCAGCCCCAGCATTTT	CASSQGQGGNQPQHF
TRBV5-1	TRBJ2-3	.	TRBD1	TGCGCCAGCAGCTTGGGGGACAGGGGGCCCCTTGGCACAGATACGCAGTATTTT	CASSLGDRGPLGTDTQYF
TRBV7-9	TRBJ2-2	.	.	TGTGCCAGCAGCTTACTGGGGCCCGGGGAGCTGTTTTTT	CASSLLGPGELFF
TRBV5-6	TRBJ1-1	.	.	TGTGCCAGCAGCATCGGGGGGGCGACTGAAGCTTTCTTT	CASSIGGATEAFF
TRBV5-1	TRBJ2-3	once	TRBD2	TGCGCCAGCAGCTCGGGACTAGCGGGAGGGGTGTCTAGCACAGATACGCAGTATTTT	CASSSGLAGGVSSTDTQYF
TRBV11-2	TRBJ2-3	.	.	TGTGCCAGCAGCTTAGTCCCTGGGGCGCGCAGCACAGATACGCAGTATTTT	CASSLVPGARSTDTQYF
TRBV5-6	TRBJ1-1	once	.	TGTGCCAGCAGACGGACAATGAACACTGAAGCTTTCTTT	CASRRTMNTEAFF
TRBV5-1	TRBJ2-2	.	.	TGCGCCAGCAGCCCGGTCAGGGGCACCGGGGAGCTGTTTTTT	CASSPVRGTGELFF
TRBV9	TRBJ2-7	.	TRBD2	TGTGCCAGCAGCGGTACTAGCGGGAGGCCCTACGAGCAGTACTTC	CASSGTSGRPYEQYF
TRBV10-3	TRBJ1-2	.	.	TGTGCCATCAGTGAGGATCGAGCAGGGATAAACTATGGCTACACCTTC	CAISEDRAGINYGYTF
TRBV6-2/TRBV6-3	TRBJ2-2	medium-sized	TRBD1	TGTGCCAGCAGTTCTCCGACAGGGTACACCGGGGAGCTGTTTTTT	CASSSPTGYTGELFF
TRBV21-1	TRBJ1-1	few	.	TGTGCCAGCGGATCGGACAGGGGAATTATGAACACTGAAGCTTTCTTT	CASGSDRGIMNTEAFF
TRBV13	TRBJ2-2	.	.	TGTGCCAGCAGCCCCCAGTATAGCCAGTCCGGGGAGCTGTTTTTT	CASSPQYSQSGELFF
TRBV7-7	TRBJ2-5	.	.	TGTGCTAGCAGTTCGGAAGGGGGGACCCAGTACTTC	CASSSEGGTQYF
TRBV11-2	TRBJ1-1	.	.	TGTGCCAGCAGCCGGGGGTTGAACACTGAAGCTTTCTTT	CASSRGLNTEAFF
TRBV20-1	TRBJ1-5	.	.	TGCAGTGCTAGTCTTGGGGGGTTTAGCAATCAGCCCCAGCATTTT	CSASLGGFSNQPQHF
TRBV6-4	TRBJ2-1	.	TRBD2	TGTGCCAGCAGTGACTCGACTAGCGGGGACAATGAGCAGTTCTTC	CASSDSTSGDNEQFF
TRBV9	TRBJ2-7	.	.	TGTGCCAGCAGCGTAGGGACTTTTGGCTACGAGCAGTACTTC	CASSVGTFGYEQYF
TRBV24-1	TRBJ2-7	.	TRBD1	TGTGCCACCAGTGGAACCGGGACAGGGGTGAACGAGCAGTACTTC	CATSGTGTGVNEQYF
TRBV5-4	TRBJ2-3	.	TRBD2	TGTGCCAGCAGAGCGGGAGGCAAAGATACGCAGTATTTT	CASRAGGKDTQYF
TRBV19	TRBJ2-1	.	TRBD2	TGTGCCAGTAGTAAGGAAAGGGGACTAGCGGGGTTCAGCTCCTACAATGAGCAGTTCTTC	CASSKERGLAGFSSYNEQFF
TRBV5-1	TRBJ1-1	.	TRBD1	TGCGCCAGCAGCGTAGACAGGGGTATGAACACTGAAGCTTTCTTT	CASSVDRGMNTEAFF
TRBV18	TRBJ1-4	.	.	TGTGCCAGCTCACCACCTAGGGGTGGTGGTGAAAAACTGTTTTTT	CASSPPRGGGEKLFF
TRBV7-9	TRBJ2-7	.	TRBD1	TGTGCCAGCAGCATCAACGACAGGGCAGGCGAGCAGTACTTC	CASSINDRAGEQYF
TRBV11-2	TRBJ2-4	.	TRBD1	TGTGCCAGCAGCGTAACAACAGGGGGCGCAAACATTCAGTACTTC	CASSVTTGGANIQYF
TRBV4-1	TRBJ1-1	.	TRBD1	TGCGCCAGCAGCCTACGACCACCGGGACAGGGAGGAAGGGTGAACACTGAAGCTTTCTTT	CASSLRPPGQGGRVNTEAFF
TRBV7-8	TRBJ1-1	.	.	TGTGCCAGCAAGTCAGGGCCGGGTATTGACACTGAAGCTTTCTTT	CASKSGPGIDTEAFF
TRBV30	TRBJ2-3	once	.	TGTGCCTGGAGTGTACGAGGAGGCACAGATACGCAGTATTTT	CAWSVRGGTDTQYF
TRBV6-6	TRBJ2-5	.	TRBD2	TGTGCCAGCAGTTACGGCGGAGCGGGGGGCCAAGAGACCCAGTACTTC	CASSYGGAGGQETQYF
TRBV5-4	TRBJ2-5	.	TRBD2	TGTGCCAGCAGCAGTGGACTAGAACAAGAGACCCAGTACTTC	CASSSGLEQETQYF
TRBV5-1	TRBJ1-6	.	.	TGCGCCAGCAGAAGGGACAATAATTCACCCCTCCACTTT	CASRRDNNSPLHF
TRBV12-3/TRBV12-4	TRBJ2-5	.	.	TGTGCCAGCAGTGTACTAAAAGAGACCCAGTACTTC	CASSVLKETQYF
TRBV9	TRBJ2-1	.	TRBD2	TGTGCCAGCAGCGTAGGACTAGCGGGAGTCTATGAGCAGTTCTTC	CASSVGLAGVYEQFF
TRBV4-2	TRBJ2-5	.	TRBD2	TGTGCCAGCAGCCAAGATGGGACTAGCGGGGCGGAGACCCAGTACTTC	CASSQDGTSGAETQYF